This T cell receptor (beta chain) was captured in a study of cytomegalovirus exposure and HLA in healthy donors. V gave up 11 bases and J gave up 0 bases, with 10 bases separating them. The CDR3 contains 13 residues. Germline CDR1 MDHEN, CDR2 SYDVKM. Amplification used 60 Vbeta primers and 13 Jbeta primers. Libraries were prepared by immunoSEQ multiplex PCR; TCRdb keeps only in-frame clonotypes and omits some of them. There are fewer than 55,000 clones in the sample; 60% to 70% occur only once, and approximately 12% lies in the top ten. Sequenced sample: PBMCs. This receptor was taken from a man in his sixties in good health and CMV-seropositive. This chain links TRBV28 with TRBJ2-2; possibly TRBD2 for D (6 bases). For the CDR3, the DNA is TGTGCCTGGGGGGACCCGAACACCGGGGAGCTGTTTTTT. It specifies CAWGDPNTGELFF.